Listed below are T cell receptor beta chains from one sample, sequenced in a study of blood T cell repertoires in COVID-19. The assay was immunoSEQ multiplex PCR, and TCRdb's table has in-frame clones only and misses some. The table shows some 330,000 clones, with 83% occurring only once. Sequencing was carried out using PBMCs or T cells enriched from blood (not recorded which). Source of these receptors: a woman between 50 and 59 years old who had recovered from COVID-19. CDR3s include the opening cysteine and the closing phenylalanine or tryptophan. The D gene is left open where the match is weak. A row's size may be missing; if present it is once, few, many or a size class.

j_call d_call clone_size v_call cdr3_nt cdr3_aa
TRBJ1-2 NA NA TRBV6-2/TRBV6-3 TGTGCCAGCAGCCACGGACCCTATCATCCGGGGGACTTTCGAGCGGATGGCTACACCTTC CASSHGPYHPGDFRADGYTF
TRBJ1-2 NA NA TRBV6-5 TGTGCCAGCAAGACCGACAGGAACTATGGCTACACCTTC CASKTDRNYGYTF
TRBJ1-1 NA NA TRBV6-1 TGTGCCAGCAGTGAGACAGACGTGAACACTGAAGCTTTCTTT CASSETDVNTEAFF
TRBJ2-5 TRBD2 once TRBV7-3 TGTGCCAGCAGCCCCGGGACTAGCGGGGTCCAGTACTTC CASSPGTSGVQYF
TRBJ1-5 NA NA TRBV30 TGTGCCTGGATGAGAGGGGACTTCCATAGCAATCAGCCCCAGCATTTT CAWMRGDFHSNQPQHF
TRBJ1-2 TRBD1 NA TRBV18 TGTGCCAGCTCACCATTGGACAGGGGGGACTATGGCTACACCTTC CASSPLDRGDYGYTF
TRBJ2-7 TRBD2 NA TRBV27 TGTGCCAGCAGTTTAAGGGCGGGAGCCTACGAGCAGTACTTC CASSLRAGAYEQYF
TRBJ1-2 NA NA TRBV14 TGTGCCAGCAGCCATTTTCCCCCTCCGGATGGCTACACCTTC CASSHFPPPDGYTF
TRBJ2-1 NA NA TRBV7-2 TGTGCCAGCAGCTTATGGGACACGGGAATCTACAATGAGCAGTTCTTC CASSLWDTGIYNEQFF
TRBJ1-3 TRBD1 NA TRBV4-1 TGCGCCAGCAGCCCCCAAACAGGGGTCGGAAACACCATATATTTT CASSPQTGVGNTIYF
TRBJ2-7 TRBD1 NA TRBV11-2 TGTGCCAGCAGCTTAGGTCTCCTTGGGACAGTTGCCAACTACGAGCAGTACTTC CASSLGLLGTVANYEQYF
TRBJ1-2 NA NA TRBV14 TGTGCCAGCAGCCAGGGCCTCAACTATGGCTACACCTTC CASSQGLNYGYTF
TRBJ1-3 NA NA TRBV29-1 TGCAGCGTTGAAGATTCAGGCTCCCGCTCTGGAAACACCATATATTTT CSVEDSGSRSGNTIYF
TRBJ1-5 TRBD1 NA TRBV19 TGTGCCAGTCAAGGACAGGGGGGCAATCAGCCCCAGCATTTT CASQGQGGNQPQHF
TRBJ2-7 TRBD2 NA TRBV19 TGTGCCAGTAGTTCAACTAGCGGGAGTTACGAGCAGTACTTC CASSSTSGSYEQYF
TRBJ2-2 TRBD1 NA TRBV2 TGTGCCAGCAAGAGGACAGGGGGGGCCGGGGAGCTGTTTTTT CASKRTGGAGELFF
TRBJ1-3 NA NA TRBV9 TGTGCCAGCAGCGTGACAGACTCTGGAAACACCATATATTTT CASSVTDSGNTIYF
TRBJ2-7 TRBD1 few TRBV28 TGTGCCAGCAGTTTCAACTTCATGGACAGGAGCTACGAGCAGTACTTC CASSFNFMDRSYEQYF
TRBJ1-6 NA few TRBV11-3 TGTGCCAGCAGCTTAGACCCGTATTCACCCCTCCACTTT CASSLDPYSPLHF
TRBJ1-5 NA once TRBV10-2 TGCGCCAGCAGTGAGTCGGGCAGGGTCGATCAGCCCCAGCATTTT CASSESGRVDQPQHF
TRBJ2-1 NA NA TRBV5-1 TGCGCCAGCAGCCCATCGGTGGGGGGAATTTACAATGAGCAGTTCTTC CASSPSVGGIYNEQFF
TRBJ1-5 NA NA TRBV7-8 TGTGCCAGCAGCTTAGAGGGCAGGGTTCAGCCCCAGCATTTT CASSLEGRVQPQHF
TRBJ1-1 NA NA TRBV18 TGTGCCAGCTCAGGGGGGGTAGGCACTGAAGCTTTCTTT CASSGGVGTEAFF
TRBJ1-6 TRBD1 NA TRBV2 TGTGCCAGCAGTGACAGGGGGAGTAATAATTCACCCCTCCACTTT CASSDRGSNNSPLHF
TRBJ1-1 TRBD1 NA TRBV27 TGTGCCAGCAGTTTCGATCCCACAGGGGGCACCGAAGCTTTCTTT CASSFDPTGGTEAFF
TRBJ1-2 NA NA TRBV7-8 TGTGCCAGCAGCACGTCCCCGAACTTAAACTATGGCTACACCTTC CASSTSPNLNYGYTF
TRBJ1-3 NA NA TRBV15 TGTGCCACCAGCCCCGACAGGACTGGAAACACCATATATTTT CATSPDRTGNTIYF
TRBJ1-1 TRBD1 NA TRBV6-5 TGTGCCGGAACCCAGGGGGTTGGGAGCGCTGAAGCTTTCTTT CAGTQGVGSAEAFF
TRBJ2-5 TRBD1 NA TRBV6-5 TGTGCCAGCAGTTACTCTGGGACAGGGAACCAAGAGACCCAGTACTTC CASSYSGTGNQETQYF
TRBJ2-2 TRBD2 NA TRBV10-3 TGTGCCATCGGAGGGACTAGCGGACCCACCGGGGAGCTGTTTTTT CAIGGTSGPTGELFF
TRBJ1-2 NA NA TRBV12-5 TGTGCTAGTGCCCTTACGGACCCAAGGGGAGGCTACACCTTC CASALTDPRGGYTF
TRBJ2-3 NA NA TRBV9 TGTGCCAGCAGCGTAGGGTCGTCTAGGTTCACAGATACGCAGTATTTT CASSVGSSRFTDTQYF